This entry describes one T cell receptor (beta chain). Study processing details: Reference gene primers were amplified, and this amplification served to estimate nucleated cell counts. Method: immunoSEQ multiplex PCR; TCRdb's copy keeps in-frame clones and lacks some. V, J and clone size derive from that table, while D and trimming were established from the DNA sequence. The profile shows 200,000 to 250,000 clones, almost 90% of them singletons. This record belongs to a study of blood T cell repertoires in COVID-19. Study summary: Collection of acute and convalescent COVID-19 samples took place in the United States, Italy and Spain. Sources were T cells, B-cell-depleted T cells, or PBMCs; the material itself was cDNA or gDNA.

V lost 3 bases and J 0 bases, leaving 9 bases between the germline ends. The CDR3 contains 15 residues. Germline CDR1 LGHNA, CDR2 YNFKEQ. The V gene is TRBV4-2, the J gene TRBJ1-5, with D tentatively TRBD1 (5 bases). Sequencing used peripheral blood. The source is a man aged 18-30 years with active or convalescent COVID-19. The CDR3 DNA sequence: TGTGCCAGCAGCCATGACAGCCATAGCAATCAGCCCCAGCATTTT. Translating gives CASSHDSHSNQPQHF.